These 13 T cell receptor beta chains originate from one sample sequenced in a study of T cell responses to AZD1222 COVID-19 vaccine. Some clones are missing from TCRdb's copy, which holds only in-frame ones; the method was immunoSEQ multiplex PCR. The table includes around 130,000 clones, just over 85% detected once. The material was peripheral blood, obtained on day 0 of AZD1222 vaccination. These TCRs come from an adult in good health.

The genes are TRBV24-1 and TRBJ1-4; 7 bases are a match to TRBD1. Unmatched junction bases numbered 10, after V lost 0 bases and J lost 4 bases. Germline lookup yields CDR1 KGHDR and CDR2 SFDVKD. The CDR3 has 18 residues. CDR3 region: CATSDLPRQGLINEKLFF. The CDR3, as DNA: TGTGCCACCAGTGATTTGCCGAGACAGGGCCTAATTAATGAAAAACTGTTTTTT.

The CDR3 loop reads CASGAGDLNTIYF. The CDR3 coding sequence is TGTGCCAGCGGGGCAGGGGATTTGAACACCATATATTTT. V and J are TRBV6-5 and TRBJ1-3, with a possible D match to TRBD1 (6 bases). The CDR3 is made up of 13 amino acids. In germline, CDR1 is MNHEY, CDR2 SVGAGI. The ends were cut back, 8 bases at V and 7 bases at J, with 15 bases in the middle.

V gene TRBV5-1 combines with J gene TRBJ2-3, with a weak D call TRBD1 (6 bases). CDR3 length: 14 residues. Germline values: CDR1 SGHRS, CDR2 YFSETQ. V lost 3 bases and J 2 bases, leaving 10 bases between the germline ends. CDR3 coding DNA: TGCGCCAGCAGCTCAGGGGACCACACAGATACGCAGTATTTT. It yields the protein CASSSGDHTDTQYF.

The chain links TRBV7-8 to TRBJ1-3; D is unresolved. Germline V lookup: CDR1 SGHVS, CDR2 FQNEAQ. V lost 1 base and J 4 bases, leaving 8 bases between the germline ends. This CDR3 contains 14 residues. The CDR3 DNA reads TGTGCCAGCAGCTTAGTACACCCCGGAAACACCATATATTTT. It codes for CASSLVHPGNTIYF.

This chain uses TRBV20-1 with TRBJ1-2; D may be TRBD1 (6 bases). V dropped 3 bases and J dropped 2 bases, with 19 bases sitting between them. There are 16 residues in the CDR3. Germline CDR1 DFQATT, CDR2 SNEGSKA (reference sequence). CDR3 bases: TGCAGTGCTAGTAGGGGGGCCTTCGTGGGGAACTATGGCTACACCTTC. The encoded protein is CSASRGAFVGNYGYTF.

The CDR3 is CASTPRYYGYTF. The CDR3 DNA reads as TGTGCCAGCACCCCTCGATACTATGGCTACACCTTC. The chain links TRBV6-4 to TRBJ1-2; D is uncertain. The CDR3 runs to 12 residues. CDR1 and CDR2 (germline): MRHNA, SNTAGT. V was clipped by 7 bases and J by 3 bases, with 9 bases between them.

The chain couples TRBV7-9 to TRBJ2-7; D may be TRBD1 (6 bases). CDR1 and CDR2 (germline): SEHNR, FQNEAQ (reference sequence). The germline V and J ends were trimmed by 6 bases and 0 bases, with 9 bases remaining between them. This CDR3 has 13 residues. The CDR3 spells CASRTGSSYEQYF. CDR3 DNA: TGTGCCAGCAGGACAGGTAGCTCCTACGAGCAGTACTTC.

This clone appeared a single time. The chain joins TRBV7-6 to TRBJ1-1; D is unresolved. Germline CDR1 SGHVS, CDR2 FNYEAQ. V lost 2 bases and J lost 5, with 0 bases in between. This CDR3 contains 10 residues. The CDR3 spells CASSLTEAFF. The CDR3 DNA is TGTGCCAGCAGCTTAACTGAAGCTTTCTTT. Drawing the rest from reference TRBV7-6 and TRBJ1-1, the complete variable domain is GAGVSQSPRYKVTKRGQDVALRCDPISGHVSLYWYRQALGQGPEFLTYFNYEAQQDKSGLPNDRFSAERPEGSISTLTIQRTEQRDSAMYRCASSLTEAFFGQGTRLTVV.

This chain joins TRBV11-2 and TRBJ2-5; 7 bases are a match to TRBD1. The V gene's germline CDR1 is SGHAT and CDR2 FQNNGV. The CDR3 is 14 residues long. With 7 bases clipped from V and 4 bases from J, the junction kept 9 bases outside the gene matches. The CDR3 region has the DNA TGTGCCAGCACCGTCTCACGGACAGGAGAGACCCAGTACTTC. Residues: CASTVSRTGETQYF.

The V and J genes are TRBV6-5 and TRBJ1-2; TRBD1 matches 9 bases. The ends lost 0 bases at V and 6 bases at J; junction bases unmatched: 5. The germline V gene encodes CDR1 MNHEY and CDR2 SVGAGI. The CDR3 length is 15 residues. CDR3 nucleotides: TGTGCCAGCAGTTACTCCTCGGGACAGGGTGATGGCTACACCTTC. Translating it yields CASSYSSGQGDGYTF.

The genes are TRBV7-2 and TRBJ2-1; D gene ambiguous. Trimming removed 3 bases at V and 9 bases at J, with 6 bases between. Germline loops: CDR1 SGHTA, CDR2 FQGNSA. The CDR3 runs to 11 residues. CDR3 sequence (DNA): TGTGCCAGCAGCTTGGATTCTGAGCAGTTCTTC. It translates to CASSLDSEQFF.

The V gene is TRBV7-9, the J gene TRBJ1-2; TRBD1 is a possible D gene (5 bases). V lost 3 bases and J 8 bases, leaving 10 bases between the germline ends. The CDR3 length is 12 residues. In germline, CDR1 is SEHNR, CDR2 FQNEAQ (reference sequence). CDR3 sequence: CASSLGQMGYTF. The DNA of the CDR3 is TGTGCCAGCAGCTTGGGGCAGATGGGCTACACCTTC.

The V gene is TRBV6-5, the J gene TRBJ2-7; 9 positions match TRBD1. There are 15 residues in the CDR3. Trimming took 6 bases from V and 2 from J; bases not matched to a gene: 8. From germline, CDR1 is MNHEY and CDR2 SVGAGI. DNA for the CDR3: TGTGCCAGCAGCCACTCCGGGACAGGGCCCTACGAGCAGTACTTC. Amino acid sequence: CASSHSGTGPYEQYF.